These 8 T cell receptor beta chains were all obtained from the same sample, sequenced in a study of shared clonotypes between healthy human individuals (dated by TCRdb to 2020 to 2022). Libraries were built with the immunoSEQ multiplex PCR assay. TCRdb obtained this table from immuneACCESS and retained in-frame rearrangements with V and J assigned. These tables miss some clones; where compared with another copy, unresolved V genes account for less than half of the shortfall, and the remainder is unexplained. Here the sample has about 2.3 million clones; approximately 93% occur a single time. Clones ranked in the top ten supply 0.39% of the sample. The sequenced sample consisted of naive CD4+ T cells from PBMCs. The cell subset or site label for this specimen denotes: CD45RA+ positively selected. Receptor source: a man younger than 35 in good health. Some clones in this sample may be carry-over from other donors' samples.

Notes on this clone: The sample carries other DNA sequences with the same CDR3. The CDR3 loop reads CASSLSRSYNEQFF. CDR3 bases: TGTGCCAGCAGTTTATCCCGCTCCTACAATGAGCAGTTCTTC. The chain joins TRBV27 to TRBJ2-1, with D unclear. The CDR3 consists of 14 residues. Germline loops: CDR1 MNHEY, CDR2 SMNVEV (reference sequence). The ends were cut back, 0 bases at V and 0 bases at J, with 3 bases in the middle.

This clone was seen just once. The J gene is TRBJ1-3, the V gene TRBV7-2; D gene ambiguous. Germline values: CDR1 SGHTA, CDR2 FQGNSA. Trimming shortened V by 5 bases and J by 0 bases, and 2 bases separated the two germline ends. The CDR3 extends over 12 amino acids. The CDR3 bases are TGTGCCAGCAGCCGCTCTGGAAACACCATATATTTT. Its translation is CASSRSGNTIYF.

This clone appeared once. The rearrangement uses TRBV10-3 and TRBJ2-5, with D unclear. Gene TRBJ2-7 matches the end of the DNA better, so the J call may be wrong. CDR1 is ENHRY and CDR2 is SYGVKD in the germline V gene. The CDR3 has 14 amino acids. CDR3 loop: CAISDPRPPYEQYF. CDR3 DNA: TGTGCCATCAGTGACCCGAGGCCGCCCTACGAGCAGTACTTC.

The gene calls are TRBV5-1 and TRBJ2-1; 11 bases agree with TRBD2. The CDR3 totals 14 residues. Trimming removed 0 bases from V and 10 bases from J; junction bases left unmatched: 3. The germline gives CDR1 SGHRS, CDR2 YFSETQ. Written as DNA, the CDR3 is TGCGCCAGCAGCTTGGCTGCTAGCGGGAGGGAGCAGTTCTTC. Amino acid sequence: CASSLAASGREQFF. Full variable domain (rest looked up from reference TRBV5-1 and TRBJ2-1): KAGVTQTPRYLIKTRGQQVTLSCSPISGHRSVSWYQQTPGQGLQFLFEYFSETQRNKGNFPGRFSGRQFSNSRSEMNVSTLELGDSALYLCASSLAASGREQFFGPGTRLTVL.

The V gene is TRBV30, the J gene TRBJ2-1; D possibly corresponds to TRBD1 (6 bases). Germline V gene lookup returns CDR1 GTSNPN and CDR2 SVGIG (reference sequence). Trimming shortened V by 2 bases and J by 1 base, and 12 bases separated the two germline ends. This CDR3 has 15 amino acids. CDR3 DNA sequence: TGTGCCTGGAGTAGGGGGACCACATCCTACAATGAGCAGTTCTTC. The encoded protein is CAWSRGTTSYNEQFF.

V usage is TRBV5-1 and J usage is TRBJ2-7, with 7 bases aligning to TRBD1. The germline V gene encodes CDR1 SGHRS and CDR2 YFSETQ. The V gene end was trimmed by 1 base and the J gene end by 0 bases; junction bases not matched to a gene: 4. CDR3 size: 15 residues. In nucleotides, the CDR3 is TGCGCCAGCAGCTTGCTAGGGACAGACTCCTACGAGCAGTACTTC. It yields the protein CASSLLGTDSYEQYF.

This sequence joins TRBV19 and TRBJ1-1, with TRBD1 identical over 7 bases. Losses at the gene ends were 4 bases for V and 5 bases for J; bases not matched to a gene: 13. Germline V gives CDR1 LNHDA, CDR2 SQIVND (reference sequence). This CDR3 region has 16 residues. The CDR3 nucleotides read TGTGCCAGTAGTAGTTTTTACGACAGGGTGATGACTGAAGCTTTCTTT. As protein: CASSSFYDRVMTEAFF.

The chain combines TRBV12-5 with TRBJ2-3; D possibly matches TRBD1 or TRBD2 (5 bases each). CDR3 length: 16 amino acids. V was shortened by 1 base and J by 6 bases, with 17 bases between the two germline ends. Germline V gene data show CDR1 as LGHNT and CDR2 as FRNRAP. The CDR3 sequence: CASGLGRDPPADTQYF. The CDR3 DNA is TGTGCTAGTGGTTTGGGCCGGGACCCGCCCGCTGATACGCAGTATTTT.